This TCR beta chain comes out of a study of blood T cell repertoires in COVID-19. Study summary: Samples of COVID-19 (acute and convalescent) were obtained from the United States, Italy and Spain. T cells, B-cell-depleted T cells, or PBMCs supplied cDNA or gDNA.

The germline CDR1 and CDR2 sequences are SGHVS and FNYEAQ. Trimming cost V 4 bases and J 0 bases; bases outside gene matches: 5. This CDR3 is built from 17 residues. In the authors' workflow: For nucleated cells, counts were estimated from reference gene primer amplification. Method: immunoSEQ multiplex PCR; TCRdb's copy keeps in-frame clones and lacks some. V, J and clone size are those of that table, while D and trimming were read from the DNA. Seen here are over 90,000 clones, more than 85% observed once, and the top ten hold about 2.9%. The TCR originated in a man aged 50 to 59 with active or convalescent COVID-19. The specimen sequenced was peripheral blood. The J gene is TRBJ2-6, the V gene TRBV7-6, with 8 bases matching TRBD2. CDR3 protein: CASSSRTSISGANVLTF. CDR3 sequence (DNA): TGTGCCAGCAGCTCCCGGACTAGCATCTCTGGGGCCAACGTCCTGACTTTC.